This T cell receptor (beta chain) was captured by sequencing in a study of shared clonotypes between healthy human individuals. Details on this clone: Its cognate antigen is unknown.

Findings of the study overall: The study's rarefaction showed incomplete sorted-subset sequencing despite large depth.

Several immunoSEQ plates received, in even portions, the genomic DNA of each subset. The table came from immunoSEQ multiplex PCR; TCRdb's copy has only in-frame clones and leaves some out. The table includes 550,000 to 850,000 clones, roughly two thirds detected once. In germline, CDR1 is SGDLS, CDR2 YYNGEE. V lost 2 bases and J 6 bases, leaving 12 bases between the germline ends. The CDR3 consists of 15 residues. CD4+ cells were split into CD45RA+ naive and CD45RA-negative memory subsets. The J gene is TRBJ1-6, the V gene TRBV9; D not resolved. The sequence derives from a young woman in good health. Sequenced input: memory CD4+ T cells sorted from blood. Stated subset: CD45RA-negative fraction. For the CDR3, the DNA is TGTGCCAGCAGCGTGGAAGGATTCTCTAATTCACCCCTCCACTTT. Protein product: CASSVEGFSNSPLHF.